The 9 T cell receptor beta chains given below trace back to one sample, sequenced in a study of OX40 agonist ivuxolimab in advanced cancers. Only in-frame clones appear in the TCRdb table, and some are missing; sequencing was by immunoSEQ multiplex PCR. The sample contains tens of thousands of clones, 92% of which appear only once. Sample: CD4+ or CD8+ T cells sorted from blood, taken in a trial of the OX40 agonist ivuxolimab. The source of these receptors is an adult with an advanced solid tumor such as melanoma, head and neck, liver or kidney cancer.

The V and J genes are TRBV6-1 and TRBJ2-3; D perhaps matches TRBD2 (5 bases). The CDR3 consists of 15 residues. V dropped 1 base and J dropped 5 bases, with 13 bases sitting between them. CDR1 is MNHNS, CDR2 SASEGT, per germline. CDR3 sequence (DNA): TGTGCCAGCAGTGAAGATCCGGGAAGCGGAGATACGCAGTATTTT. This gives the protein CASSEDPGSGDTQYF.

The chain uses TRBV19 and TRBJ2-7; D unresolved. Germline values: CDR1 LNHDA, CDR2 SQIVND (reference sequence). The CDR3 runs 14 residues. Trimming pared 0 bases from V and 3 bases from J, leaving 9 bases between. CDR3 loop: CASSIDPGSYEQYF. The CDR3 bases are TGTGCCAGTAGTATAGATCCGGGTAGCTACGAGCAGTACTTC. The entire variable domain, with the rest obtained from reference TRBV19 and TRBJ2-7, is as follows: DGGITQSPKYLFRKEGQNVTLSCEQNLNHDAMYWYRQDPGQGLRLIYYSQIVNDFQKGDIAEGYSVSREKKESFPLTVTSAQKNPTAFYLCASSIDPGSYEQYFGPGTRLTVT.

A note on this clone: Other DNA sequences in this specimen translate into the identical CDR3. The V and J genes are TRBV11-2 and TRBJ1-2, with D unclear. V lost 2 bases and J 5 bases, leaving 6 bases between the germline ends. From germline, CDR1 is SGHAT and CDR2 FQNNGV. This CDR3 contains 12 residues. CDR3 sequence reads: CASSLSRYGYTF. DNA of the CDR3: TGTGCCAGCAGCTTATCTCGGTATGGCTACACCTTC.

This clone was counted once. The chain uses TRBV7-2 and TRBJ2-1, with a tentative D call TRBD1 (5 bases). V shed 1 base and J shed 12 bases, with 19 bases lying between them. Looked up from germline, CDR1 is SGHTA and CDR2 is FQGNSA. This CDR3 region has 15 residues. CDR3 sequence: CASSLGGYITGLQFF. The CDR3 nucleotides are TGTGCCAGCAGCTTAGGGGGCTATATTACCGGGTTGCAGTTCTTC.

The sample holds one count of this clone. For the CDR3, the DNA is TGCGCCAGCAGCTTGGGGCCTCCCCTTTACAATGAGCAGTTCTTC. Residues: CASSLGPPLYNEQFF. This chain connects TRBV5-1 to TRBJ2-1; D is unclear. Germline CDR1 reads SGHRS; CDR2 reads YFSETQ. The CDR3 runs to 15 residues. Deletions cut 0 bases from V and 4 bases from J, with 11 bases between.

The rearrangement uses TRBV19 and TRBJ1-2; D call uncertain. This CDR3 contains 12 residues. With 5 bases removed from V and 7 bases from J, the gap between germline ends came to 11 bases. Germline V lookup: CDR1 LNHDA, CDR2 SQIVND (reference sequence). CDR3 DNA sequence: TGTGCCAGTAGTGTTGGACTATCTGGCTACACCTTC. Protein sequence: CASSVGLSGYTF.

This chain links TRBV27 with TRBJ2-7; 9 nucleotides match TRBD1. The CDR3 spans 14 residues. Germline V gives CDR1 MNHEY, CDR2 SMNVEV (reference sequence). The junction had 7 bases not matched to a gene; V was cut back by 3 bases and J by 7 bases. CDR3 protein: CASSFTQGAREQYF. CDR3 bases: TGTGCCAGCAGTTTCACACAGGGGGCTCGGGAGCAGTACTTC.

The chain couples TRBV27 to TRBJ2-5; 8 positions match TRBD1. V trimming: 5 bases; J trimming: 5 bases; junction bases outside the gene matches: 7. Germline CDR1 is MNHEY and CDR2 is SMNVEV (reference sequence). This CDR3 contains 14 residues. CDR3 amino acids: CASSPGTGGETQYF. The CDR3 DNA reads as TGTGCCAGCAGTCCCGGGACAGGTGGGGAGACCCAGTACTTC.

The rearrangement uses TRBV13 and TRBJ1-2, with D unresolved. CDR1 and CDR2 from the germline V gene are PRHDT and FYEKMQ (reference sequence). The V end lost 5 bases, the J end lost 5 bases, and 18 bases lay between the germline ends. CDR3 length equals 15 residues. Here the CDR3 reads CASSQYFWTAYGYTF. Written as DNA, the CDR3 is TGTGCCAGCAGCCAATATTTTTGGACGGCATATGGCTACACCTTC.